This TCR beta chain emerged from a study of shared T cell receptors in the human thymus. Assay used: immunoSEQ multiplex PCR; TCRdb lists only in-frame clones, some missing. The repertoire holds 500,000 to 750,000 clones, over 75% seen once, with about 0.01% in the top ten. V was cut by 5 bases and J by 2 bases, with 17 bases left in between. Germline V gene data show CDR1 as SGHRS and CDR2 as YFSETQ. The CDR3 spans 15 residues. Separately, the same data were catalogued under a study of human thymus T cells. In that study: Healthy Finnish infants undergoing corrective surgery for congenital heart defects were the donors. Resections that were taken during corrective heart surgery supplied the thymus tissue. Unrelated individuals reportedly shared highly overlapping thymic TCR repertoires.

The V and J genes are TRBV5-1 and TRBJ2-7, with D perhaps TRBD2 (5 bases). This TCR was sampled from a boy younger than two with a congenital heart defect. The sample was thymocytes. The CDR3 spells CASRPPSGNPYEQYF. The CDR3 coding sequence is TGCGCCAGCAGGCCACCCTCGGGAAACCCCTACGAGCAGTACTTC.